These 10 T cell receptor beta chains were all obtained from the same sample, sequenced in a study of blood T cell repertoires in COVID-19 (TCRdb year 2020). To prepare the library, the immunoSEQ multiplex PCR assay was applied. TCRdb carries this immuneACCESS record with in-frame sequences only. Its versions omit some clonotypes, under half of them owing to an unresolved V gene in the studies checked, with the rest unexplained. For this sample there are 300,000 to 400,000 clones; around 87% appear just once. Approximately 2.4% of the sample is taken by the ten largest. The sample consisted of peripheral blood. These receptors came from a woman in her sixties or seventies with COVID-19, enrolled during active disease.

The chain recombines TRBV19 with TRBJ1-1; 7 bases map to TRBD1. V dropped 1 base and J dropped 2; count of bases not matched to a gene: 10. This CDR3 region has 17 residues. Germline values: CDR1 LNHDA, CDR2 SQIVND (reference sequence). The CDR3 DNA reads TGTGCCAGTAGTATAGGTGGGGCCCGGACAGGCAACACTGAAGCTTTCTTT. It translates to CASSIGGARTGNTEAFF. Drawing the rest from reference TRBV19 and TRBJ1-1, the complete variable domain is DGGITQSPKYLFRKEGQNVTLSCEQNLNHDAMYWYRQDPGQGLRLIYYSQIVNDFQKGDIAEGYSVSREKKESFPLTVTSAQKNPTAFYLCASSIGGARTGNTEAFFGQGTRLTVV.

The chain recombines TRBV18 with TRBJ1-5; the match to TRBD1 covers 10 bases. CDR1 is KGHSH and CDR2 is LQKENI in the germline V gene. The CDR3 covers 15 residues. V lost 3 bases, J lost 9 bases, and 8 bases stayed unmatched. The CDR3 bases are TGTGCCAGCTCACCGGACGGGACAGGGGCCGCGCCCCAGCATTTT. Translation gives CASSPDGTGAAPQHF.

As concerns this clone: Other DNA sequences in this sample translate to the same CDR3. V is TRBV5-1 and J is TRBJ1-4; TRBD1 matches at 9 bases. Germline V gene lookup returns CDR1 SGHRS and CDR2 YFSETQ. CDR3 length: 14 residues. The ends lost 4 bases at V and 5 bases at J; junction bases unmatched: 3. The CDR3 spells CASSIGQGNEKLFF. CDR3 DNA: TGCGCCAGCAGCATAGGACAGGGGAATGAAAAACTGTTTTTT.

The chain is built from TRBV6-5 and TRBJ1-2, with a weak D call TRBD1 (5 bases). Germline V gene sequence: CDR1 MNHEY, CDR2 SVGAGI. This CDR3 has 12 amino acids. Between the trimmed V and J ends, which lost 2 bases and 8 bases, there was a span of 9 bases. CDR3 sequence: CASSYMQGGYTF. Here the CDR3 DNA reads TGTGCCAGCAGTTACATGCAGGGAGGCTACACCTTC.

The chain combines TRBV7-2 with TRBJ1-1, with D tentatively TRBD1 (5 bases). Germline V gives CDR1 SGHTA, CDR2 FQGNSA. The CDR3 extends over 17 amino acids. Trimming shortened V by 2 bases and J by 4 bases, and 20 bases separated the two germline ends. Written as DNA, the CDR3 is TGTGCCAGCAGCTTAATTGGGGGGGGAGCAATTGGCACTGAAGCTTTCTTT. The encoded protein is CASSLIGGGAIGTEAFF.

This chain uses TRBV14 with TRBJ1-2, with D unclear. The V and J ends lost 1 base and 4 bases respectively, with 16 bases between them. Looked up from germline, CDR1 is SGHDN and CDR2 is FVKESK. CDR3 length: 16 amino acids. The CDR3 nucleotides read TGTGCCAGCAGCCAAGGAGGGAGGCCCGAGTCCTATGGCTACACCTTC. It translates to CASSQGGRPESYGYTF.

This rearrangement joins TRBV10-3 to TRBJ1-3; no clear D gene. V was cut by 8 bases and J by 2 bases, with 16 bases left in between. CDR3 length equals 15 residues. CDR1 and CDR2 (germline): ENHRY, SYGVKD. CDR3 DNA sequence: TGTGCCATCGCGGCAGCGGTGGCACCTGGAAACACCATATATTTT. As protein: CAIAAAVAPGNTIYF.

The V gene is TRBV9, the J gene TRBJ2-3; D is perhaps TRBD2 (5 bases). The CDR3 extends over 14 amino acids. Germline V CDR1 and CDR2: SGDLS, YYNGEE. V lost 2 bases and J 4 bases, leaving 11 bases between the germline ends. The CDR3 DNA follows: TGTGCCAGCAGCGTCCGAGCGGACCCAGATACGCAGTATTTT. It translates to CASSVRADPDTQYF.

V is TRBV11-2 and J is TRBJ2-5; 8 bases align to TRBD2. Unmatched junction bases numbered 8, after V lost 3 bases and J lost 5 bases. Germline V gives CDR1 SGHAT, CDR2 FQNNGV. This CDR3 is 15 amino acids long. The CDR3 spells CASSFRGGGQETQYF. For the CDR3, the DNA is TGTGCCAGCAGCTTCCGGGGCGGGGGGCAGGAGACCCAGTACTTC.

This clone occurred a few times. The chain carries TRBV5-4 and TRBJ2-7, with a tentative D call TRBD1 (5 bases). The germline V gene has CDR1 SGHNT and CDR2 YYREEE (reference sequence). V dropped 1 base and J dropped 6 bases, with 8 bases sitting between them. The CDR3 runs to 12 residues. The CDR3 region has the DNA TGTGCCAGCAGCTTGCAGGGAAGCGAGCAGTACTTC. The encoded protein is CASSLQGSEQYF.